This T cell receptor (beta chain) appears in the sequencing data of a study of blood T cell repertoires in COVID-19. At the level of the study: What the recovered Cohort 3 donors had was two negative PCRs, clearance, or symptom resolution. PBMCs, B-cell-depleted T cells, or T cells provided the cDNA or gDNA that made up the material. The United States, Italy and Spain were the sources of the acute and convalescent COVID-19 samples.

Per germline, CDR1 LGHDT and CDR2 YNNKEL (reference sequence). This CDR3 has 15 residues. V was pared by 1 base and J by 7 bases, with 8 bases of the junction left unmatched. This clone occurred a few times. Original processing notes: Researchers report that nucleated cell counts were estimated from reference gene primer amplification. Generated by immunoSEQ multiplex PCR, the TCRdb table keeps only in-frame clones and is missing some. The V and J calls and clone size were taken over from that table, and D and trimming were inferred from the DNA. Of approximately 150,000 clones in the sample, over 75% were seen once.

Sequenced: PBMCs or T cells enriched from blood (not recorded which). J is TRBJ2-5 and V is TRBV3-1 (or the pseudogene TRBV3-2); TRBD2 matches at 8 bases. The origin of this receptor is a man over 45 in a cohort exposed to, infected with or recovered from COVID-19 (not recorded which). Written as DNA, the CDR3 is TGTGCCAGCAGCCAAGGGGCCAGCGGGGGAGCGACCCAGTACTTC. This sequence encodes CASSQGASGGATQYF.